This T cell receptor (beta chain) was obtained from a study of T cells in Graves' hyperthyroidism and ophthalmopathy. Between the trimmed V and J ends, which lost 2 bases and 3 bases, there was a span of 8 bases. The CDR3 is made up of 13 amino acids. Per germline, CDR1 SGHRS and CDR2 YFSETQ. This clonotype was found many times. Using RNA transcripts as the source, TCR beta CDR3 regions were amplified. First-round RT-PCR targeting the TCR CDR3 was performed with the HTBI primer set. Via MiXCR, TCRdb re-called the multiplex PCR reads, giving one row per CDR3 protein. The sample consists of around 200,000 distinct CDR3 sequences, roughly 18% of them appearing once. This sample holds PBMCs from around 9.9 ml fresh peripheral blood.

This sequence was found in a man aged 35 to 55 with Graves' hyperthyroidism. The chain couples TRBV5-1 to TRBJ1-1; D gene ambiguous. What was sequenced was blood. The CDR3 sequence: CASSFNVDTEAFF. The CDR3 DNA is TGCGCCAGCAGCTTTAATGTGGACACTGAAGCTTTCTTT.